This TCR beta chain was identified in a study of blood T cell repertoires in COVID-19. Study summary: Material from acute and convalescent COVID-19 was sourced from the United States, Italy and Spain. T cells, B-cell-depleted T cells, or PBMCs supplied cDNA or gDNA.

As originally analysed: Estimated nucleated cell counts came from reference gene primer amplification. Assay used: immunoSEQ multiplex PCR; TCRdb lists only in-frame clones, some missing. The V and J calls and clone size are taken from that table; D and trimming were inferred from the DNA. The sample has about 74,000 clones; approximately 80% are singletons. This sequence originates from a human donor in a cohort sampled during active COVID-19. Sequencing was done on a sample of peripheral blood.

The CDR3 sequence: CASSRTVGETQYF. CDR3 DNA: TGTGCCAGCAGTCGGACAGTAGGAGAGACCCAGTACTTC. The chain combines TRBV6-5 with TRBJ2-5; D is possibly TRBD1 (6 bases). The CDR3 is made up of 13 amino acids. Per the germline V gene, CDR1 is MNHEY and CDR2 is SVGAGI. V dropped 5 bases and J dropped 4 bases, with 11 bases sitting between them.